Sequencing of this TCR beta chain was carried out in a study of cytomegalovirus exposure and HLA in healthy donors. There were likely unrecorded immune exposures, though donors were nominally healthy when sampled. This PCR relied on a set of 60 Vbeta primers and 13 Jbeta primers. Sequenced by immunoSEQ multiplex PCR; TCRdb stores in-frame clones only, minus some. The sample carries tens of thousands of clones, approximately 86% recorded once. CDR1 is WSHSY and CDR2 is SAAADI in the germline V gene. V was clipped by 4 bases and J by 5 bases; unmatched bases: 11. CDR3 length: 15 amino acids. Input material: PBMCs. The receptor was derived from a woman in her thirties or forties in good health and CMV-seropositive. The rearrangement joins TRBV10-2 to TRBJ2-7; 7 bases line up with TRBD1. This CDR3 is CASSGGTVFGNEQYF. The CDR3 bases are TGCGCCAGCAGTGGAGGGACAGTTTTTGGAAACGAGCAGTACTTC.